Described below is a single TCR beta chain sequence and its context. Its specific antigen is unknown. No much larger clone is present one base from it, and per-base qualities are unavailable. This sample stems from a study of T cell responses to AZD1222 COVID-19 vaccine (dated by TCRdb to about 2021). Broadly, across the study: A total of 230 or so trial participants underwent TCR sequencing, of whom around 200 received two doses of AZD1222 and about 25 received two doses of the MenACWY control vaccine. Trial participants were enrolled by age into 18-55, 56-69 and 70-plus year subgroups, with about 150, 28 and 57 TCR-sequenced participants respectively. Study-wide findings and limitations: Because no day 14 peak-response samples were available, the repertoires could be characterized only after the peak T cell response. Nearly half of unique spike-specific TCRs reportedly recognized epitopes outside regions mutated in the B.1.351 and B.1.1.7 variants. After two AZD1222 doses, spike-specific TCR breadth and depth were significantly higher than at day 0 and than in MenACWY recipients. The 56-69-year group was small, and its depth increase did not reach significance, likely because of low power. Most participants were white British and females outnumbered males, and the authors suggested that clonal diversity may have been underestimated. The vaccine-associated CD4 TCRs covered the entire spike protein, and the dominant responses fell in regions 160-218 and 743-854. Conclusions about previously exposed vaccinees are limited because only five to seven AZD1222 recipients were SARS-CoV-2 seropositive at baseline.

The sample's time point label is to be understood as: about 28 days (+/-7) after the second vaccine dose. AZD1222 recipients whose second dose came at about 4 weeks and those whose second dose came at about 12 weeks were combined into one group, since spike-specific TCR depth and breadth did not differ between the two schedules. Samples from vaccinated people were obtained from the UK trials COV001 and COV002, which included a single-blind randomized controlled phase 2/3 trial of AZD1222 (ChAdOx1 nCoV-19) in healthy adults. Trial participant PBMC samples were collected at day 0 and day 28 after the second dose for TCRbeta chain sequencing. The CDR3 regions of human TCRbeta chains were subjected to immunosequencing. As for the original processing: TCRs in the repertoires were compared against a reference library of SARS-CoV-2-specific TCRs that had been generated with the MIRA antigen-specificity platform. Breadth was defined as the fraction of unique TCRs that were SARS-CoV-2-associated, and depth was defined as the fraction of total T cells that were SARS-CoV-2-associated. Using the MIRA data, every spike-specific TCR was mapped to the spike region that the TCR reacted to and assigned to either a CD4 or a CD8 class. Log10-transformed breadth and depth values were compared by one-way ANOVA with Sidak's multiple comparisons tests. This is the immuneACCESS table as TCRdb keeps it, with only in-frame sequences that have V and J called. A part of the clones is gone; compared with another copy, unresolved V genes explain less than half, and the rest is unexplained. The V and J calls and clone size were taken over from that table, and D and trimming were inferred from the DNA. Present in this sample are 130,000 or so clones, 86% of which were seen just once. The ten largest clones take up 3% of the sample.

Trimming accounts for 1 base at V and 2 bases at J, while the number of junction bases matched to no gene is 5. From the germline V gene, CDR1 is SGHRS and CDR2 is YFSETQ. From the cysteine through the phenylalanine, the CDR3 covers 16 amino acids. Of the read, only the CDR3 DNA is kept; its 48 bases are in frame from base 1. The sequencing here drew on peripheral blood, taken 28 days after the second AZD1222 dose. The sequence is built from TRBV5-1 and TRBJ2-1; TRBD1 fits 8 bases in the junction. The TCR sequence derives from an adult who received the AZD1222 COVID-19 vaccine. The CDR3 amino acid sequence is: CASSLSTGGPYNEQFF. The base sequence is TGCGCCAGCAGCTTGTCTACAGGGGGTCCCTACAATGAGCAGTTCTTC.